The sequence of this T cell receptor (beta chain) was determined in a study of cytotoxic CD8 clonotypes in ibrutinib-treated CLL. Overall study context: 24 partial and 2 complete responses; at median roughly 6 years, roughly 15 remitted, some twelve progressed.

Germline V CDR1 and CDR2: SNHLY, FYNNEI. This CDR3 has 12 residues. Study-level findings and limits: The clonality went up when patients responded to ibrutinib and dropped back toward baseline at progression. Baseline clonality, above age-matched healthy donor levels, tracked circulating CD8+ T-cell counts.

Assay used: immunoSEQ multiplex PCR; TCRdb lists only in-frame clones, some missing. The sample gives approximately 92,000 clones, 60% to 80% of which show up once; around 25% is in the top ten. Worth noting for this clone: The antigen is unknown. Its ends do not fully match the called genes, so a read error is possible.

Here the sequenced sample was PBMCs, taken after 24 months of ibrutinib treatment. The chain has TRBV2 and TRBJ1-2, with D maybe TRBD1 (5 bases). The sequence derives from a human donor with chronic lymphocytic leukemia. In DNA, the CDR3 is TGTACCAGCAGTGGGGACTCCTATGGCTACACCTTC. Translating gives CTSSGDSYGYTF.